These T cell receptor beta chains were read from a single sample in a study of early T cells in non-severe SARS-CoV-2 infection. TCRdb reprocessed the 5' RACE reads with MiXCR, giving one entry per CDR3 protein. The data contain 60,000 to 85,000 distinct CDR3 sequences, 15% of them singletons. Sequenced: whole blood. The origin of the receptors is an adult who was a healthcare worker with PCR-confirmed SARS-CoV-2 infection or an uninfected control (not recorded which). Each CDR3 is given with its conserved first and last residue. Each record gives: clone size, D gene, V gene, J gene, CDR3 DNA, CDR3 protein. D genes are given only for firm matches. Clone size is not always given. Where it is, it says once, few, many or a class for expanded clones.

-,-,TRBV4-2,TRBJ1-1,TGTGCCAGCAGCCAATCCACTGAAGCTTTCTTT,CASSQSTEAFF
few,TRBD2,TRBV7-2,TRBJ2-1,TGTGCCAGCAGCTTAGTAGGCGGGAGAGCATCCTACAATGAGCAGTTCTTC,CASSLVGGRASYNEQFF
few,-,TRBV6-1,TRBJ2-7,TGTGCCAGCAGTGAGGGGTATTTGGCAGGGCCTAAACAATCCTACGAGCAGTACTTC,CASSEGYLAGPKQSYEQYF
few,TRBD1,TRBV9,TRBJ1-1,TGTGCCAGCAGCGTAGGCGCAATGTGGACAGGGCAGAACACTGAAGCTTTCTTT,CASSVGAMWTGQNTEAFF
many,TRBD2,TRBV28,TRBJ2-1,TGTGCCAGCAGAGTGTCGGGGAGGGGTTTGAATGAGCAGTTCTTC,CASRVSGRGLNEQFF
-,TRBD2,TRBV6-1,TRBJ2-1,TGTGCCAGCAGTGAGCGGGAGCCCTACAATGAGCAGTTCTTC,CASSEREPYNEQFF
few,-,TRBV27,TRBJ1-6,TGTGCCAGCAGTTTACTCGGGGCACCCCTCCACTTT,CASSLLGAPLHF
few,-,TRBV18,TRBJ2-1,TGTGCCAGCTCACCCGGGCACAATGAGCAGTTCTTC,CASSPGHNEQFF
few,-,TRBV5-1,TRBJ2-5,TGCGCCAGCAGCTGGCAAGAGACCCAGTACTTC,CASSWQETQYF
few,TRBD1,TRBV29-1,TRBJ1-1,TGCAGCGTTGGGCCAGGGGGTGAGGTCCCTGAAGCTTTCTTT,CSVGPGGEVPEAFF
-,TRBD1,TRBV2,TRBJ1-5,TGTGCCAGCAGGGCATCGACAGGGGCCCCCTCCATCAATCAGCCCCAGCATTTT,CASRASTGAPSINQPQHF
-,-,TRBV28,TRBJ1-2,TGTGCCAGCAGTTTATTCCTACCGATACAGTCTGGCTACACCTTC,CASSLFLPIQSGYTF
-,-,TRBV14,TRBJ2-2,TGTGCCAGCAGCCAAGCGGTATCGAACACCGGGGAGCTGTTTTTT,CASSQAVSNTGELFF
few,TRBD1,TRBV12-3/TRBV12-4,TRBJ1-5,TGTGCCAGCAGTTCGGCCGACAGGGAAAACAATCAGCCCCAGCATTTT,CASSSADRENNQPQHF
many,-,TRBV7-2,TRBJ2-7,TGTGCCAGCAGCTTAGTGGCGGGGTTTTCCTCCTACGAGCAGTACTTC,CASSLVAGFSSYEQYF
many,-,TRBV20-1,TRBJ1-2,TGCAGCCACCCCGCCTTCTATGGCTACACCTTC,CSHPAFYGYTF
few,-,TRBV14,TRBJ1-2,TGTGCCAGCAGCCAGGGCTATGGCTACACCTTC,CASSQGYGYTF
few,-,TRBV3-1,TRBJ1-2,TGTGCCAGCAGCCAAGTCCCTGGGAATGGCTACACCTTC,CASSQVPGNGYTF
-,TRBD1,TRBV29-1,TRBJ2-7,TGCAGCGTTGAAGGGGAGGCAGGGGGCGATTACGAGCAGTACTTC,CSVEGEAGGDYEQYF
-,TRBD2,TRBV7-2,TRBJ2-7,TGTGCCAGCAGCAAGACTAGCGGGAGCCTCGAGCAGTACTTC,CASSKTSGSLEQYF
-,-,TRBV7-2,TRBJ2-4,TGTGCCAGCAGCGACTGGTCGAAAAACATTCAGTACTTC,CASSDWSKNIQYF
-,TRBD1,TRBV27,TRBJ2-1,TGTGCCAGCAGTTTAAGGGGACAGGGCTTCGGCAATGAGCAGTTCTTC,CASSLRGQGFGNEQFF
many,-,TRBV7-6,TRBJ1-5,TGTGCCAGCAGCCCAACCGACGGCGGCAATCAGCCCCAGCATTTT,CASSPTDGGNQPQHF
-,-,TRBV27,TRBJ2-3,TGTGCCAGCAGTTTATCTCTTGGGGGGGGCCTACTCCCGCAGTATTTT,CASSLSLGGGLLPQYF
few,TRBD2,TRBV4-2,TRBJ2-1,TGTGCCAGCAGCCCTTCGGGAGCGGGAGGCCCCTACAATGAGCAGTTCTTC,CASSPSGAGGPYNEQFF
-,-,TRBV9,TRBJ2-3,TGTGCCAGCAGCGCCCCCACAGGGATCGATACGCAGTATTTT,CASSAPTGIDTQYF
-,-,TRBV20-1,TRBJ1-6,TGCAGTGCTAGAGTCCTGGGGCAGCGTAATTCACCCCTCCACTTT,CSARVLGQRNSPLHF
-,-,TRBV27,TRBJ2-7,TGTGCCAGCAGTTTTAGCGGAGAGCAGTACTTC,CASSFSGEQYF
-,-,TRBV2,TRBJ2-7,TGTGCCAGCAGTGAAGTAGGGGGGACGGAGTCCTACGAGCAGTACTTC,CASSEVGGTESYEQYF
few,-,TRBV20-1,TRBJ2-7,TGCAGTGCTTGGGACAAAGCAACCTACGAGCAGTACTTC,CSAWDKATYEQYF
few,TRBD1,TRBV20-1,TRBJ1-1,TGCAGTGCTAGAGACCGGGACAGGCCAGCGAACACTGAAGCTTTCTTT,CSARDRDRPANTEAFF
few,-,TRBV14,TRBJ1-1,TGTGCCAGCAGCCCCCAACGAGGGGCGGCTAAAGCTTTCTTT,CASSPQRGAAKAFF
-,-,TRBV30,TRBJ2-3,TGTGCCTGGACCGGCGGACCGCCAGATACGCAGTATTTT,CAWTGGPPDTQYF
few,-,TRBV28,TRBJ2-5,TGTGCCAGCAGTTTGGTAGGGAACCAAGAGACCCAGTACTTC,CASSLVGNQETQYF
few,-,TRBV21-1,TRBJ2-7,TGTGCCAATTTGTTGCGGCAGGGTGACTCCCACGAGCAGTACTTC,CANLLRQGDSHEQYF
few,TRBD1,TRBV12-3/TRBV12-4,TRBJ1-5,TGTGCCAGCATGCTCGGGACAGGGGGCCAGCCCCAGCATTTT,CASMLGTGGQPQHF
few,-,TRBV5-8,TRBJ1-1,TGTGCCAGCAGCTCCCCGGCCCAAGGGGGCACTGAAGCTTTCTTT,CASSSPAQGGTEAFF
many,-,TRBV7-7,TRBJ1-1,TGTGCTAGCAGCTTAACGGTGAACACTGAAGCTTTCTTT,CASSLTVNTEAFF
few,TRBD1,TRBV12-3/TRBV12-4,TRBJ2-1,TGTGCCAGCAGAACCGGGACAGGGAATAGGAATGAGCAGTTCTTC,CASRTGTGNRNEQFF
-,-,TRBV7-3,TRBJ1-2,TGTGCCAGCAGCGAATACAGCAACTATGGCTACACCTTC,CASSEYSNYGYTF
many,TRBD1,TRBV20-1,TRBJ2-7,TGCAGTGCTAGAGTTGGGACAGGGACTTCCTACGAGCAGTACTTC,CSARVGTGTSYEQYF
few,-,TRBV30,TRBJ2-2,TGTGCCTGGAGTTTGACGGACACCGGGGAGCTGTTTTTT,CAWSLTDTGELFF
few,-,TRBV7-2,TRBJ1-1,TGTGCCAGCAGCTTAGAGCCAAACACTGAAGCTTTCTTT,CASSLEPNTEAFF
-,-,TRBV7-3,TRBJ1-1,TGTGCCAGCAGCTTAGGTTCGAAACAGGGAGGAACTGAAGCTTTCTTT,CASSLGSKQGGTEAFF
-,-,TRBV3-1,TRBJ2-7,TGTGCCAGCAGCCCCCAATGGCACGAGCAGTACTTC,CASSPQWHEQYF
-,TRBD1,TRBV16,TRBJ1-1,TGTGCCAGCAGCCAGTGGACAGGGGTGGGGACTGAAGCTTTCTTT,CASSQWTGVGTEAFF
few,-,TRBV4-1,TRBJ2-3,TGCGCCAGCAGCCAAAACCCCCAACCGGGAAGATCCACAGATACGCAGTATTTT,CASSQNPQPGRSTDTQYF
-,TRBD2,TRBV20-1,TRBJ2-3,TGCAGTCCCTTGGAGGCGGGAGGCACAGATACGCAGTATTTT,CSPLEAGGTDTQYF
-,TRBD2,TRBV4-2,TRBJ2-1,TGTGCCAGCAGCCAAGATCTTAGCGGGAGGCCCAGGGGTGGGAATAAGCAGTTCTTC,CASSQDLSGRPRGGNKQFF
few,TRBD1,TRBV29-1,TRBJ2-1,TGCAGCGTTGAACAGGGGGCGCGCAATGAGCAGTTCTTC,CSVEQGARNEQFF
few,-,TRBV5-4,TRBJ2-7,TGTGCCAGCAGCTTGGTCGATATGTACGAGCAGTACTTC,CASSLVDMYEQYF
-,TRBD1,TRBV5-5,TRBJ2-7,TGTGCCAGCACCTACTTACCGGGACAGGGGACCTACGAGCAGTACTTC,CASTYLPGQGTYEQYF
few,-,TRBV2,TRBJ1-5,TGTGCCAGCACACTACACAGCAATCAGCCCCAGCATTTT,CASTLHSNQPQHF
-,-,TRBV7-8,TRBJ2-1,TGTGCCAGCAGCTTACGTCCAGGTAGCCCGGACAATGAGCAGTTCTTC,CASSLRPGSPDNEQFF